This entry is about one TCR beta chain. Per germline, CDR1 SGHRS and CDR2 YFSETQ. The CDR3 has 16 residues. V was clipped by 2 bases and J by 0 bases, with 14 bases between them. Original methodology: Amplification with reference gene primers provided the estimates of nucleated cell counts. Measured with immunoSEQ multiplex PCR; TCRdb has only the in-frame clones, and not every one. Clone size and V and J calls were adopted from that table, with D and trimming inferred from the DNA. The table includes about 170,000 clones, around 86% detected once. This sample was included in a study of blood T cell repertoires in COVID-19. In the study overall: The United States, Italy and Spain were the sources of the acute and convalescent COVID-19 samples. In each case, the material was cDNA or gDNA derived from T cells, B-cell-depleted T cells, or PBMCs.

Sequencing was carried out using peripheral blood. The TCR originated in a woman older than 75 in a cohort sampled during active or convalescent COVID-19. This rearrangement joins TRBV5-1 to TRBJ1-1; D is undetermined. The CDR3 sequence is CASSFLAGRLNTEAFF. CDR3 bases: TGCGCCAGCAGCTTTCTCGCGGGCAGGTTGAACACTGAAGCTTTCTTT.